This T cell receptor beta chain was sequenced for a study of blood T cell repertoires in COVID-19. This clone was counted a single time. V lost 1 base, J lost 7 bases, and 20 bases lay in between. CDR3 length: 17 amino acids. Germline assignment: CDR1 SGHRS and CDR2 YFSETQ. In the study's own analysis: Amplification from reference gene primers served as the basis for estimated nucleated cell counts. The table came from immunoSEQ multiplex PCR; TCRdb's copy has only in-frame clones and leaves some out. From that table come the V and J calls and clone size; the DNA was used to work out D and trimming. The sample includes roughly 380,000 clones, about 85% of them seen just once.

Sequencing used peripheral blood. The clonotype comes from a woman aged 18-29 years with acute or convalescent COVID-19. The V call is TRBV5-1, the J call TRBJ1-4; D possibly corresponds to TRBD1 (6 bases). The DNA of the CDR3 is TGCGCCAGCAGCTTGACAATTCAAACAGGGTTCGGTGAAAAACTGTTTTTT. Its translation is CASSLTIQTGFGEKLFF.